The sequence of this TCR beta chain was determined in a study of CD8 T cells in ankylosing spondylitis. Germline V CDR1 and CDR2: LGHDT, YNNKEL (reference sequence). Between the trimmed V and J ends, which lost 5 bases and 8 bases, there was a span of 21 bases. The CDR3 consists of 16 residues. TCRdb analysed the 5' RACE reads with MiXCR anew, one entry per CDR3 protein. The sample holds roughly 230,000 distinct CDR3 sequences; more than 15% are singletons and the top ten take around a third. The sample holds a few counts of this clonotype. This chain joins TRBV3-1 and TRBJ1-4; a possible D gene is TRBD1 (5 bases). Sequenced: blood, either unsorted or a sorted T cell fraction (not recorded which). This receptor was identified in a male donor with ankylosing spondylitis or in good health (not recorded which). CDR3 coding DNA: TGTGCCAGCAGCGAAGGGACTATCGGGCCTCGAGAAAAACTGTTTTTT. Translated: CASSEGTIGPREKLFF.